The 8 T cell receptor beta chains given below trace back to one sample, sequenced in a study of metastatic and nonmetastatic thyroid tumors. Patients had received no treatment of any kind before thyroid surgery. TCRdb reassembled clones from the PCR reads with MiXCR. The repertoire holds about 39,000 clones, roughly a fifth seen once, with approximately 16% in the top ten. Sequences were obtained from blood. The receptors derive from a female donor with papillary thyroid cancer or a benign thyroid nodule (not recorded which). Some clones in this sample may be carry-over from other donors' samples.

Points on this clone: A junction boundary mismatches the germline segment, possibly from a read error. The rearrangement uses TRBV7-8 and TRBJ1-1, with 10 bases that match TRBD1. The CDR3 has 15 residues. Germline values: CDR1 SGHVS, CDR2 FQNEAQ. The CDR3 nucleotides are TGTGCCAGCAGCTTAGCGGGACAGGGGTTCACTGAGGCTTTCTTT. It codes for CASSLAGQGFTEAFF.

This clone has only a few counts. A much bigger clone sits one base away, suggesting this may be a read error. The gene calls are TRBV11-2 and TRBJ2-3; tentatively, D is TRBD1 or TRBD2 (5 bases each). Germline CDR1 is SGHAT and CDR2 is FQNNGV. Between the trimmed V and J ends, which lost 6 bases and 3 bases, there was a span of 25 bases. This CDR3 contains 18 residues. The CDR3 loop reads CASSSGTLKLYRTDTQYF. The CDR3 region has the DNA TGTGCCAGCAGTTCCGGGACCCTCAAGCTTTATAGAACAGATACGCAGTATTTT. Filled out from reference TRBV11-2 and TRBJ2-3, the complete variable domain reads EAGVAQSPRYKIIEKRQSVAFWCNPISGHATLYWYQQILGQGPKLLIQFQNNGVVDDSQLPKDRFSAERLKGVDSTLKIQPAKLEDSAVYLCASSSGTLKLYRTDTQYFGPGTRLTVL.

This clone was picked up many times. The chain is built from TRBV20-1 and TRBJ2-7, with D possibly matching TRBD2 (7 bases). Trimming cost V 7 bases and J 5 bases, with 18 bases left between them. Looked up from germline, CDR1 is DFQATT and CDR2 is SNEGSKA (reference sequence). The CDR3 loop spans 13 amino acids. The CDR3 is CSVQSGGFDEQYF. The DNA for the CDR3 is TGCAGTGTTCAGTCGGGGGGCTTCGACGAGCAGTACTTC.

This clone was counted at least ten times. CDR3 in amino acids: CSALTVNTEAFF. The CDR3 nucleotides are TGCAGTGCCTTGACCGTTAACACTGAAGCTTTCTTT. The V call is TRBV20-1, the J call TRBJ1-1; D gene ambiguous. CDR3 size: 12 residues. V lost 6 bases and J lost 2, with 10 bases in between. In germline, CDR1 is DFQATT, CDR2 SNEGSKA (reference sequence).

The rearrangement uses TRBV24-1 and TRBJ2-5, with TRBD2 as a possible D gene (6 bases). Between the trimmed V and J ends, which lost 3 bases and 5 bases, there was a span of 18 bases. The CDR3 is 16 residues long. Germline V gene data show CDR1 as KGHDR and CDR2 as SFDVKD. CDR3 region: CATSDNHGTCWETQYF. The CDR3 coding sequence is TGTGCCACCAGTGATAATCATGGGACTTGCTGGGAGACCCAGTACTTC.

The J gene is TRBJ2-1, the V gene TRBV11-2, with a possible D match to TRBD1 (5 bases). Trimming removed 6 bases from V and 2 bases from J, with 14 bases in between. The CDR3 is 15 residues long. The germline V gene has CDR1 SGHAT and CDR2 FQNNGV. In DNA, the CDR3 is TGTGCCAGCAGTCGCGACAGTACCCCCTACAATGAGCAGTTCTTC. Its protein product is CASSRDSTPYNEQFF.

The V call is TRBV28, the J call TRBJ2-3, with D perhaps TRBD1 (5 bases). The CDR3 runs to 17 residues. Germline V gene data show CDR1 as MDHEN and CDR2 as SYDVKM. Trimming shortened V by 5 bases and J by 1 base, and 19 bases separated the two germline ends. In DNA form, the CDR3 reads TGTGCCAGCAGTCCTCGTACGGACACCGTCTGCACAGATACGCAGTATTTT. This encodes CASSPRTDTVCTDTQYF.

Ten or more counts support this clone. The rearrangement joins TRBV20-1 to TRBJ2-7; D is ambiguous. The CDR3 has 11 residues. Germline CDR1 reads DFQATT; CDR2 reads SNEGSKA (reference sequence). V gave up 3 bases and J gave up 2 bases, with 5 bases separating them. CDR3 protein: CSASQAYEQYF. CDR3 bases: TGCAGTGCTAGTCAGGCCTACGAGCAGTACTTC.